The 2 T cell receptor beta chains below were found in one sample sequenced in a study of cytomegalovirus exposure and HLA in healthy donors listed by TCRdb under 2017. Library creation used the immunoSEQ multiplex PCR assay. Entries here come from immuneACCESS through TCRdb and include only in-frame sequences with V and J called. Some clones fail to appear in such tables; in the studies checked, an unresolved V gene covers under half of the shortfall, and the cause of the remainder is unknown. This sample lists roughly 150,000 clones; around 92% were detected once. About 9.4% of the sample goes to the ten largest clones. Input material: PBMCs. These TCRs come from a woman aged 18-29 years in good health and CMV-seropositive.

This clone was seen once. Relative to the germline gene, one junction end is altered; a read error may explain this. This rearrangement joins TRBV27 to TRBJ2-2; TRBD1 matches 7 bases. CDR1 is MNHEY, CDR2 SMNVEV, per germline (reference sequence). There are 20 residues in the CDR3. The CDR3 loop is CASSLSITASGTDNTGELFF. Here the CDR3 DNA reads TGTGCCAGCAGTCTATCTATAACCGCCTCCGGGACAGACAACACCGGGGAGCTGTTTTTT.

This clone is a singleton in its sample. Here the CDR3 reads CASRHLTGAYGYTF. Written as DNA, the CDR3 is TGCGCCAGCAGACACTTGACAGGGGCCTATGGCTACACCTTC. The chain links TRBV4-3 to TRBJ1-2, with 8 bases fitting TRBD1. The germline V gene encodes CDR1 LGHNA and CDR2 YSLEER. The CDR3 is 14 amino acids. The junction had 7 bases not matched to a gene; V was cut back by 6 bases and J by 4 bases.